These T cell receptor beta chains were read from a single sample in a study of blood T cell repertoires in COVID-19. Generated by immunoSEQ multiplex PCR, the TCRdb table keeps only in-frame clones and is missing some. Among 9,000 to 15,000 clones, roughly 87% were seen once, and the ten largest hold around 45%. The sample consisted of peripheral blood. These receptors came from a man older than 75 with acute or convalescent COVID-19. Both conserved end residues are part of each CDR3. D genes are given only for firm matches. Size is stated for part of the rows, as once, few or many counts, or as a class when the clone is expanded.

v_gene	abundance	d_gene	j_gene	CDR3aa	CDR3nt
TRBV18	-	TRBD1	TRBJ2-7	CASSPPGQGRLEQYF	TGTGCCAGCTCACCTCCGGGACAGGGGCGCCTCGAGCAGTACTTC
TRBV12-3/TRBV12-4	-	TRBD1	TRBJ1-1	CASSSGQGRTFF	TGTGCCAGCAGTTCGGGACAGGGACGAACTTTCTTT
TRBV3-1/TRBV3-2	-	-	TRBJ1-1	CASSQDLKEGRLVGTEAFF	TGTGCCAGCAGCCAAGATCTGAAGGAGGGACGATTGGTGGGCACTGAAGCTTTCTTT
TRBV7-9	-	TRBD1	TRBJ2-7	CASSLNPGQGSYEQYF	TGTGCCAGCAGCTTAAACCCGGGACAGGGCTCCTACGAGCAGTACTTC
TRBV4-1	few	-	TRBJ2-1	CASSRILDSFNEQFF	TGCGCCAGCAGCCGGATCCTTGACAGTTTTAATGAGCAGTTCTTC
TRBV7-3	-	-	TRBJ2-5	CASSLSQGGETQYF	TGTGCCAGCAGCCTCAGTCAGGGGGGCGAGACCCAGTACTTC
TRBV7-6	few	-	TRBJ1-4	CASSLAVGRTAEKLFF	TGTGCCAGCAGCTTAGCGGTCGGTAGGACAGCTGAAAAACTGTTTTTT
TRBV19	-	TRBD2	TRBJ2-3	CASSSLAGGSTDTQYF	TGTGCCAGTAGTTCCCTGGCGGGGGGTTCCACAGATACGCAGTATTTT
TRBV2	-	TRBD2	TRBJ2-2	CASRATSGVTVTGELFF	TGTGCCAGCAGAGCGACTAGCGGGGTTACGGTCACCGGGGAGCTGTTTTTT
TRBV18	few	-	TRBJ1-1	CASSPAGTEAFF	TGTGCCAGCTCCCCGGCGGGGACTGAAGCTTTCTTT
TRBV6-5	-	-	TRBJ2-5	CASSSAGVGETQYF	TGTGCCAGCAGTTCAGCAGGGGTCGGGGAGACCCAGTACTTC
TRBV27	few	-	TRBJ1-3	CASSSQPGTGNTIYF	TGTGCCAGCAGTTCCCAACCAGGGACTGGAAACACCATATATTTT
TRBV13	-	TRBD1	TRBJ2-3	CASSLGTGVRLFGHTDTQYF	TGTGCCAGCAGCTTAGGGACAGGGGTGAGGCTATTCGGGCACACAGATACGCAGTATTTT
TRBV11-2	-	TRBD1	TRBJ1-2	CASSSTQGAGGYTF	TGTGCCAGCAGCTCCACTCAGGGGGCTGGCGGCTACACCTTC
TRBV4-2	-	TRBD1	TRBJ1-4	CASSQGTGNTFNEKLFF	TGTGCCAGCAGCCAAGGGACAGGGAATACGTTTAATGAAAAACTGTTTTTT
TRBV18	-	TRBD1	TRBJ1-6	CASSPTTPGQATSPLHF	TGTGCCAGCTCACCGACCACCCCCGGACAGGCTACGTCACCCCTCCACTTT
TRBV5-8	-	-	TRBJ1-5	CASSQTPRDTLYSNQPQHF	TGTGCCAGCAGCCAGACTCCCAGGGACACACTCTATAGCAATCAGCCCCAGCATTTT
TRBV21-1	-	-	TRBJ2-7	CASSKAPGQGFSYEQYF	TGTGCCAGCAGCAAAGCTCCGGGACAGGGGTTCTCCTACGAGCAGTACTTC
TRBV9	-	TRBD1	TRBJ2-7	CASSVGTGGLYEQYF	TGTGCCAGCAGCGTTGGGACAGGGGGACTCTACGAGCAGTACTTC
TRBV7-2	-	-	TRBJ2-7	CASSLRDTYEQYF	TGTGCCAGCAGCTTACGGGACACCTACGAGCAGTACTTC
TRBV29-1	-	-	TRBJ1-2	CSVPSRDSLGGYTF	TGCAGCGTTCCATCCCGGGACTCATTGGGAGGCTACACCTTC
TRBV6-5	once	TRBD1	TRBJ2-1	CASSSRDRGEGEQFF	TGTGCCAGCAGCTCCCGGGACAGGGGGGAAGGCGAGCAGTTCTTC
TRBV18	-	-	TRBJ1-4	CASSPGQDNEKLFF	TGTGCCAGCTCACCGGGACAAGATAATGAAAAACTGTTTTTT
TRBV19	once	-	TRBJ1-3	CASRTQGSGNTIYF	TGTGCCAGTAGAACACAGGGTTCTGGAAACACCATATATTTT
TRBV11-2	medium-sized	-	TRBJ1-5	CASSLDQAQPQHF	TGTGCCAGCAGCTTAGACCAGGCTCAGCCCCAGCATTTT
TRBV11-2	few	-	TRBJ1-2	CASSFAQGHYGYTF	TGTGCCAGCAGCTTTGCCCAGGGCCACTATGGCTACACCTTC
TRBV19	-	TRBD1	TRBJ2-7	CASSGDREFAEQYF	TGTGCCAGTAGTGGGGACAGGGAGTTTGCCGAGCAGTACTTC
TRBV7-9	-	TRBD2	TRBJ2-3	CASSLGASGGAMTDTQYF	TGTGCCAGCAGCTTAGGAGCTAGCGGGGGGGCAATGACAGATACGCAGTATTTT
TRBV7-9	-	TRBD1	TRBJ1-1	CASRVGGASTEAFF	TGTGCCAGCAGGGTAGGGGGCGCTTCCACTGAAGCTTTCTTT
TRBV19	-	TRBD2	TRBJ2-1	CASSSLAGGNNEQFF	TGTGCCAGTAGTAGTCTAGCGGGGGGAAACAATGAGCAGTTCTTC
TRBV7-9	once	TRBD1	TRBJ1-2	CASSRLTGKDYGYTF	TGTGCCAGCAGCCGACTGACAGGGAAAGACTATGGCTACACCTTC